These 25 T cell receptor beta chains originate from one sample sequenced in a study of CD8 T cells in Susac syndrome. RNA amounts of 0.5 to 1 ug underwent reverse transcription with random hexamers. TCRdb independently ran MiXCR on the immunoSEQ multiplex PCR reads; one entry per CDR3 protein. The table includes 250,000 to 300,000 distinct CDR3 sequences, 70% to 90% detected once. The sample was CD8+ T cells from PBMCs. The receptors stem from a human donor with multiple sclerosis.

The V gene is TRBV10-3, the J gene TRBJ2-7; 10 bases map to TRBD1. The CDR3 covers 19 residues. The J segment lost 1 base and the V segment lost 4 bases, leaving 16 bases of the junction unmatched. Germline CDR1 is ENHRY and CDR2 is SYGVKD. The CDR3 DNA follows: TGTGCCATCAGTGTGACAACTGATTGGACAGGGGGGAAGTCCTACGAGCAGTACTTC. This encodes CAISVTTDWTGGKSYEQYF.

The chain has TRBV7-9 and TRBJ1-2; D gene uncertain. The CDR3 loop spans 15 amino acids. The germline V gene encodes CDR1 SEHNR and CDR2 FQNEAQ (reference sequence). Trimming took 4 bases from V and 3 from J, leaving 15 bases between them. CDR3 sequence: CASSSELHADYGYTF. CDR3 nucleotide sequence: TGTGCCAGCAGCTCCGAACTACACGCCGACTATGGCTACACCTTC.

The chain has TRBV27 and TRBJ2-7; 11 nucleotides match TRBD2. The CDR3 extends over 21 amino acids. J gave up 3 bases and V 5 bases, and 24 bases lay outside the gene matches. Germline V gene sequence: CDR1 MNHEY, CDR2 SMNVEV (reference sequence). DNA of the CDR3: TGTGCCAGCAGTCTACGACAGGTCCACGGCTCTACTAGCGGGAGTGACTACGAGCAGTACTTC. Its protein product is CASSLRQVHGSTSGSDYEQYF.

The rearrangement joins TRBV20-1 to TRBJ2-7; TRBD2 agrees at 11 bases. CDR3 length: 14 amino acids. The junction had 9 bases not matched to a gene; V was cut back by 6 bases and J by 5 bases. Germline CDR1 is DFQATT and CDR2 is SNEGSKA (reference sequence). The CDR3 region has the DNA TGCAGTGCCCCGCCACTAGCGGGAGTTCACGAGCAGTACTTC. Translation gives CSAPPLAGVHEQYF.

The chain carries TRBV6-5 and TRBJ1-5; D is undetermined. CDR1 MNHEY and CDR2 SVGAGI come from the germline V gene. The V end was cut by 0 bases, the J end by 7 bases, with 7 bases between. The CDR3 length is 13 residues. The CDR3 loop reads CASSYSAGQPQHF. CDR3 DNA: TGTGCCAGCAGTTACTCAGCGGGGCAGCCCCAGCATTTT.

The gene calls are TRBV30 and TRBJ1-1; the D gene is possibly TRBD1 (5 bases). The V gene's germline CDR1 is GTSNPN and CDR2 SVGIG (reference sequence). The CDR3 length is 14 residues. Trimming took off 0 bases at V and 0 bases at J, with 8 bases between the two ends. CDR3 coding DNA: TGTGCCTGGAGTGTAGGCAGGGTGAACACTGAAGCTTTCTTT. The encoded protein is CAWSVGRVNTEAFF. The full variable domain, with the rest looked up from reference TRBV30 and TRBJ1-1, is SQTIHQWPATLVQPVGSPLSLECTVEGTSNPNLYWYRQAAGRGLQLLFYSVGIGQISSEVPQNLSASRPQDRQFILSSKKLLLSDSGFYLCAWSVGRVNTEAFFGQGTRLTVV.

This clonotype was counted only a few times. The chain recombines TRBV6-5 with TRBJ2-5; a weak D match, TRBD1 (5 bases). The CDR3 has 15 amino acids. V shed 2 bases and J shed 1 base, with 11 bases lying between them. Germline values: CDR1 MNHEY, CDR2 SVGAGI. In DNA form, the CDR3 reads TGTGCCAGCAGTTACATATGGGGCAGCCAAGAGACCCAGTACTTC. It yields the protein CASSYIWGSQETQYF.

The CDR3 sequence is CASSSLSSYEQYF. The CDR3, as DNA: TGTGCCAGCAGCTCTCTTAGCTCCTACGAGCAGTACTTC. The chain uses TRBV5-4 and TRBJ2-7; D remains unclear. The V end lost 3 bases, the J end lost 0 bases, and 7 bases lay between the germline ends. Germline lookup yields CDR1 SGHNT and CDR2 YYREEE (reference sequence). This CDR3 is built from 13 residues.

This CDR3 is CASSLLLEYTEAFF. CDR3 nucleotides: TGTGCCAGCAGTTTATTGCTCGAATACACTGAAGCTTTCTTT. The rearrangement joins TRBV28 to TRBJ1-1; D remains ambiguous. CDR1 is MDHEN, CDR2 SYDVKM, per germline. The germline V and J ends were trimmed by 1 base and 3 bases, with 9 bases remaining between them. This CDR3 has 14 residues.

The chain employs TRBV28 and TRBJ1-5; D gene ambiguous. The germline V gene has CDR1 MDHEN and CDR2 SYDVKM. There are 13 residues in the CDR3. With 5 bases removed from V and 8 bases from J, the gap between germline ends came to 13 bases. This CDR3 is CASSPQQREPQHF. In DNA form, the CDR3 reads TGTGCCAGCAGTCCGCAGCAGAGGGAGCCCCAGCATTTT.

Only one count was recorded for this clonotype. V usage is TRBV27 and J usage is TRBJ2-7; 8 positions agree with TRBD1. Per the germline V gene, CDR1 is MNHEY and CDR2 is SMNVEV (reference sequence). This CDR3 comprises 14 residues. V dropped 3 bases and J dropped 6; count of bases not matched to a gene: 7. CDR3 bases: TGTGCCAGCAGTTTTGGCAGGGGGCGAGGCGAGCAGTACTTC. Translation gives CASSFGRGRGEQYF.

The chain couples TRBV3-1 to TRBJ1-4; TRBD1 agrees at 8 bases. The CDR3 spans 15 residues. The V gene's germline CDR1 is LGHDT and CDR2 YNNKEL (reference sequence). The ends lost 4 bases at V and 3 bases at J; junction bases unmatched: 4. The CDR3 nucleotides are TGTGCCAGCAGCCGGGACAGGTCTTCTAATGAAAAACTGTTTTTT. This encodes CASSRDRSSNEKLFF. Combining the CDR3 with reference TRBV3-1 and TRBJ1-4 gives the whole variable domain DTAVSQTPKYLVTQMGNDKSIKCEQNLGHDTMYWYKQDSKKFLKIMFSYNNKELIINETVPNRFSPKSPDKAHLNLHINSLELGDSAVYFCASSRDRSSNEKLFFGSGTQLSVL.

This clonotype showed up just once. V gene TRBV25-1 combines with J gene TRBJ2-3, with D uncertain. The germline V gene encodes CDR1 MGHDK and CDR2 SYGVNS. This CDR3 comprises 10 residues. Deletions cut 11 bases from V and 4 bases from J, with 7 bases between. The CDR3 spells CAPGADTQYF. CDR3 DNA sequence: TGTGCCCCTGGGGCAGATACGCAGTATTTT.

The sample holds one count of this clonotype. This rearrangement joins TRBV9 to TRBJ2-3; 7 nucleotides line up with TRBD1. The V gene end was trimmed by 3 bases and the J gene end by 3 bases; junction bases not matched to a gene: 19. CDR3 size: 19 residues. Germline lookup yields CDR1 SGDLS and CDR2 YYNGEE. For the CDR3, the DNA is TGTGCCAGCAGCGCGCGCCCCATCGACAGGGCTAGGGGTACAGATACGCAGTATTTT. It specifies CASSARPIDRARGTDTQYF.

The chain is built from TRBV7-6 and TRBJ2-7; D possibly matches TRBD1 or TRBD2 (6 bases each). The germline V gene encodes CDR1 SGHVS and CDR2 FNYEAQ. The CDR3 is 17 amino acids. The germline V and J ends were trimmed by 2 bases and 2 bases, with 19 bases remaining between them. In DNA, the CDR3 is TGTGCCAGCAGCTTAAACCGTAACGGGGGCCCAACCTACGAGCAGTACTTC. Its protein is CASSLNRNGGPTYEQYF.

The genes are TRBV2 and TRBJ1-1; D unresolved. Trimming stripped 3 bases from V and 1 base from J, with 9 bases between. Germline CDR1 reads SNHLY; CDR2 reads FYNNEI. The CDR3 has 14 amino acids. CDR3 residues: CASSEGIQNTEAFF. The CDR3 coding sequence is TGTGCCAGCAGTGAGGGGATACAGAACACTGAAGCTTTCTTT.

For this clonotype: The junction departs from the called germline gene at one end, perhaps through a read error. The chain has TRBV6-1 and TRBJ1-1; D is undetermined. Germline V CDR1 and CDR2: MNHNS, SASEGT. The CDR3 has 17 residues. CDR3 nucleotide sequence: TGTGCCAGCAGCGAAGGTTATGGGAGACCTGGTAACACTGAAGCTTTCTTT. It encodes CASSEGYGRPGNTEAFF.

The CDR3 sequence: CASSDERGRNEQFF. The CDR3 DNA reads TGTGCCAGCTCGGACGAGCGGGGACGAAATGAGCAGTTCTTC. This chain connects TRBV6-5 to TRBJ2-1, with TRBD2 matching over 7 bases. This CDR3 spans 14 amino acids. Trimming removed 8 bases from V and 7 bases from J; junction bases left unmatched: 11. The V gene's germline CDR1 is MNHEY and CDR2 SVGAGI.

The chain combines TRBV11-2 with TRBJ2-1; the D gene is possibly TRBD2 (5 bases). The CDR3 covers 13 residues. CDR1 SGHAT and CDR2 FQNNGV come from the germline V gene. Trimming took 5 bases from V and 5 from J, leaving 10 bases between them. CDR3 sequence reads: CASSPQRNNEQFF. The CDR3 DNA reads TGTGCCAGCAGCCCCCAGCGGAACAATGAGCAGTTCTTC.

V and J are TRBV6-2 or TRBV6-3 and TRBJ2-1; 12 bases map to TRBD2. The CDR3 has 16 amino acids. The V segment lost 2 bases and the J segment 9 bases; nucleotides outside the gene matches: 8. Germline-derived CDR1 and CDR2 are MNHEY and SVGEGT. CDR3 DNA sequence: TGTGCCAGCAGTTACCCGGCTAGCGGGAGGGTGAGTGAGCAGTTCTTC. Its translation is CASSYPASGRVSEQFF.

The chain uses TRBV5-1 and TRBJ1-1; possible D gene TRBD1, 5 bases. The CDR3 sequence is 15 residues long. V lost 4 bases and J lost 2, with 15 bases in between. Germline loops: CDR1 SGHRS, CDR2 YFSETQ. CDR3 sequence reads: CASSEPQGGNTEAFF. DNA for the CDR3: TGCGCCAGCAGCGAACCTCAGGGAGGCAACACTGAAGCTTTCTTT.

V and J are TRBV27 and TRBJ2-3, with 7 bases aligning to TRBD1. J gave up 2 bases and V 4 bases, and 3 bases lay outside the gene matches. The CDR3 is 14 amino acids. Germline V gene sequence: CDR1 MNHEY, CDR2 SMNVEV (reference sequence). CDR3 in DNA: TGTGCCAGCAGTTCCAGGGGGATCACAGATACGCAGTATTTT. Its translation is CASSSRGITDTQYF.

The rearrangement links TRBV7-2 to TRBJ2-1; D is unresolved. The V end lost 1 base, the J end lost 5 bases, and 24 bases lay between the germline ends. Looked up from germline, CDR1 is SGHTA and CDR2 is FQGNSA. CDR3 size: 19 residues. CDR3 loop: CASSLGAISQDLRNNEQFF. The DNA of the CDR3 is TGTGCCAGCAGCTTAGGGGCAATATCGCAGGACCTTCGAAACAATGAGCAGTTCTTC.

The chain links TRBV20-1 to TRBJ1-6, with 10 bases matching TRBD1. From germline, CDR1 is DFQATT and CDR2 SNEGSKA (reference sequence). The CDR3 extends over 15 amino acids. Germline trimming cut 0 bases from V and 7 bases from J; bases unmatched to any gene: 3. The CDR3, as DNA: TGCAGTGCTAGAGATCCGGGACAGGGGAATTCACCCCTCCACTTT. It encodes CSARDPGQGNSPLHF.

The chain uses TRBV7-9 and TRBJ2-5; D not resolved. Germline-derived CDR1 and CDR2 are SEHNR and FQNEAQ (reference sequence). V lost 2 bases, J lost 4 bases, and 11 bases lay in between. The CDR3 runs to 14 residues. The CDR3 is CASSLLNTGETQYF. In nucleotides, the CDR3 is TGTGCCAGCAGCTTACTAAACACCGGAGAGACCCAGTACTTC. Full variable domain (missing parts from reference TRBV7-9 and TRBJ2-5): DTGVSQNPRHKITKRGQNVTFRCDPISEHNRLYWYRQTLGQGPEFLTYFQNEAQLEKSRLLSDRFSAERPKGSFSTLEIQRTEQGDSAMYLCASSLLNTGETQYFGPGTRLLVL.